This section outlines one T cell receptor beta chain sequence together with its context. Its antigen remains unidentified. Clones were sequenced by immunoSEQ multiplex PCR, and TCRdb holds only the in-frame ones, with some missing. The table includes tens of thousands of clones, roughly 92% detected once. Time point meaning: week 35, safety follow-up. Every single dose of the vaccine, 300 ug of mutant IDH1 20-mer peptide, came with topical imiquimod. The data originate from a study of a mutant IDH1 vaccine in newly diagnosed glioma. Study-level background: Vaccines were first given 4-6 weeks after radiotherapy alone, or with temozolomide cycles.

This CDR3 is built from 16 residues. V dropped 5 bases and J dropped 0; count of bases not matched to a gene: 4. Germline CDR1 reads SGHVS; CDR2 reads FNYEAQ. Overall study findings and caveats: Pseudoprogression appeared unlinked to shifts in leading peripheral T cell clonotypes.

The source material was PBMCs, sampled from a glioma patient whose treatment included an IDH1 peptide vaccine. The receptor was derived from a man aged 45-65 years with glioma. This chain links TRBV7-6 with TRBJ1-5, with 10 nucleotides matching TRBD1. Here the CDR3 DNA reads TGTGCCAGCAGCCTCGGGACAGGGGATAGCAATCAGCCCCAGCATTTT. Its translation is CASSLGTGDSNQPQHF.